This TCR beta chain was observed in a study of cytomegalovirus exposure and HLA in healthy donors. Per germline, CDR1 SGDLS and CDR2 YYNGEE. This CDR3 contains 12 residues. Trimming pared 0 bases from V and 6 bases from J, leaving 6 bases between. Sequencing used immunoSEQ multiplex PCR; TCRdb keeps in-frame clones, though not all of them. Among approximately 88,000 clones listed, 84% were seen once. The donors were part of the validation cohort, which consisted of about 120 subjects and was separate from the first cohort of 666 subjects. Study results and caveats: Published work reported that the classifier diagnosed cytomegalovirus status with high specificity and sensitivity. The authors listed 164 TCR beta chains as cytomegalovirus-associated.

Regarding this clone: Its specificity is not known.

The sequence was obtained from a woman in her late teens or twenties in good health and CMV-seropositive. The sequenced material came from PBMCs. The chain carries TRBV9 and TRBJ1-2; D is uncertain. The CDR3 DNA sequence: TGTGCCAGCAGCGTAGGTAGAGATGGCTACACCTTC. It translates to CASSVGRDGYTF. Full variable domain (rest looked up from reference TRBV9 and TRBJ1-2): DSGVTQTPKHLITATGQRVTLRCSPRSGDLSVYWYQQSLDQGLQFLIQYYNGEERAKGNILERFSAQQFPDLHSELNLSSLELGDSALYFCASSVGRDGYTFGSGTRLTVV.